These T cell receptor beta chains were read from a single sample in a study of T cells in Graves' hyperthyroidism and ophthalmopathy. TCRdb ran MiXCR on the multiplex PCR reads and lists one entry per CDR3 protein. The sample consists of about 500,000 distinct CDR3 sequences, around 15% of them appearing once. Sequencing was carried out using blood. These receptors came from a woman aged 25-40 years with Graves' ophthalmopathy. Both conserved end residues are part of each CDR3. D genes are given only for firm matches. Size is omitted from some rows. Given values are once, few, many or a class for expanded clones.

V	D	length	J	size	CDR3	DNA
TRBV20-1	-	13	TRBJ2-4	few	CSASGKGKNIQYF	TGCAGTGCTAGTGGAAAGGGGAAAAACATTCAGTACTTC
TRBV7-2	TRBD2	15	TRBJ2-3	many	CASSPTESGSDTQYF	TGTGCCAGCAGCCCAACGGAAAGCGGGAGTGATACGCAGTATTTT
TRBV5-6	TRBD2	13	TRBJ2-1	-	CASSPVAGNEQFF	TGTGCCAGCAGCCCTGTAGCGGGGAATGAGCAGTTCTTC
TRBV28	-	14	TRBJ1-1	many	CASSSLTANTEAFF	TGTGCCAGCAGTTCCCTGACAGCGAACACTGAAGCTTTCTTT
TRBV20-1	-	12	TRBJ2-2	-	CSASRSGGELFF	TGCAGTGCTAGTAGGAGTGGCGGGGAGCTGTTTTTT
TRBV9	-	13	TRBJ2-7	-	CASSSGSIYEQYF	TGTGCCAGCTCATCAGGGTCCATCTACGAGCAGTACTTC
TRBV28	TRBD1	13	TRBJ2-7	many	CASRTGGAYEQYF	TGTGCCAGCAGAACAGGGGGCGCCTACGAGCAGTACTTC
TRBV19	-	13	TRBJ2-4	-	CASSQVSQNIQYF	TGTGCCTCATCACAGGTCTCCCAAAACATTCAGTACTTC
TRBV6-5	-	15	TRBJ1-5	many	CASSYSISGDQPQHF	TGTGCCAGCAGTTACTCGATTTCAGGGGATCAGCCCCAGCATTTT
TRBV6-2/TRBV6-3	-	16	TRBJ2-3	few	CASSPGGESFQDTQYF	TGTGCCAGCAGCCCCGGAGGGGAGTCGTTTCAAGATACGCAGTATTTT
TRBV6-1	-	15	TRBJ2-4	-	CASRDLRPAKNIQYF	TGTGCCAGCAGGGATTTAAGGCCAGCCAAAAACATTCAGTACTTC
TRBV7-2	-	14	TRBJ2-5	few	CASSLARSEETQYF	TGTGCCAGCAGCTTAGCGCGGTCAGAAGAGACCCAGTACTTC
TRBV27	TRBD2	15	TRBJ2-7	-	CASSSPSGNFYEQYF	TGTGCCAGCAGTTCCCCTAGCGGGAATTTCTACGAGCAGTACTTC
TRBV28	-	13	TRBJ1-2	-	CASQRQFNYGYTF	TGTGCCAGCCAACGACAGTTTAACTATGGCTACACCTTC
TRBV6-1	-	15	TRBJ1-2	-	CASTRDPARNYGYTF	TGTGCCAGCACCAGGGACCCGGCCCGTAACTATGGCTACACCTTC
TRBV10-3	-	15	TRBJ2-7	-	CAISELTGPSYEQYF	TGTGCCATCAGTGAGCTGACAGGCCCGTCCTACGAGCAGTACTTC
TRBV7-9	TRBD2	13	TRBJ2-7	-	CASSPGEGYEQYF	TGTGCCAGCAGCCCCGGGGAGGGCTACGAGCAGTACTTC
TRBV27	TRBD2	15	TRBJ2-3	many	CASRSSGRVTDTQYF	TGTGCCAGCAGATCAAGCGGGAGAGTCACAGATACGCAGTATTTT
TRBV24-1	TRBD2	18	TRBJ2-3	-	CATSDDGTSGRVTDTQYF	TGTGCCACCAGTGATGATGGGACTAGCGGAAGAGTCACAGATACGCAGTATTTT
TRBV9	-	14	TRBJ2-2	-	CASSGLSEPGELFF	TGTGCCAGCAGCGGTCTATCGGAGCCCGGGGAGCTGTTTTTT
TRBV12-3/TRBV12-4	-	13	TRBJ2-1	few	CASSFRELLEQFF	TGTGCCAGCAGTTTCAGGGAGTTGCTTGAGCAGTTCTTC
TRBV10-3	-	19	TRBJ2-6	few	CAISDWGRTDRSGANVLTF	TGTGCCATCAGTGATTGGGGAAGGACAGATCGCTCTGGGGCCAACGTCCTGACTTTC
TRBV6-5	-	15	TRBJ2-3	-	CASSYTAGRPDTQYF	TGTGCCAGCAGTTACACGGCAGGGCGCCCAGATACGCAGTATTTT
TRBV10-3	TRBD1	13	TRBJ2-7	few	CAIAQGTAYEQYF	TGTGCCATCGCGCAGGGGACAGCGTACGAGCAGTACTTC
TRBV19	-	14	TRBJ2-1	-	CASSGFPQINEQFF	TGTGCCAGTAGTGGGTTCCCGCAAATCAATGAGCAGTTCTTC
TRBV5-1	TRBD2	15	TRBJ2-3	many	CASNALGGRPDTQYF	TGCGCCAGCAATGCTCTTGGCGGGAGACCAGATACGCAGTATTTT